This record covers a single TCR beta chain. Its specificity is unknown. Lacking the conserved final phenylalanine or tryptophan, this CDR3 likely reflects a read error. The sample belongs to a study of tumor and adjacent non-tumor tissue in lung cancer. Looking at the study overall: Each sample yielded 3.9 million or so productive TCRbeta reads on average.

Whole-study results and caveats: Top 100 clones took a larger repertoire share in normal lung. Higher tumor TCR diversity was associated with shorter survival.

Three rounds of nested PCR, following a modified ARM-PCR protocol, produced the TCRbeta library. TCRdb redid the calling of the multiplex PCR reads with MiXCR, one entry per CDR3 protein. The sample contains roughly 200,000 distinct CDR3 sequences, 70% to 75% of which appear only once. RNA was extracted from bulk tissue without any cell sorting. Material: lung tumor tissue. The sequence was obtained from a man aged 55 to 69 with non-small cell lung cancer.

The CDR3 DNA is TGTGCCACCAGTAAGGGGTCGGACAATGGCTACACCGTC. This codes for CATSKGSDNGYTV. This sequence joins TRBV6-5 and TRBJ1-2; maybe TRBD1 (5 bases). Looked up from germline, CDR1 is MNHEY and CDR2 is SVGAGI. There are 13 residues in the CDR3.